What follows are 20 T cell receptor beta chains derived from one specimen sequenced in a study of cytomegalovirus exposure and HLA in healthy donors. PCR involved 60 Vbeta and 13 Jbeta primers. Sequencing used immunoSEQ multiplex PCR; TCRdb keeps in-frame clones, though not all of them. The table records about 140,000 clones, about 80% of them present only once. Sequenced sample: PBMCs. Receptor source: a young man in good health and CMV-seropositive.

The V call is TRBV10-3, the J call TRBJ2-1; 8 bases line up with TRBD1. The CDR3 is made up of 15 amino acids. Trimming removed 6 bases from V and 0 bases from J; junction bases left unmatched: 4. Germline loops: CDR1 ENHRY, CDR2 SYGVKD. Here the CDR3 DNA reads TGTGCCATCAGCGGGGACAGGCGCTCCTACAATGAGCAGTTCTTC. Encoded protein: CAISGDRRSYNEQFF.

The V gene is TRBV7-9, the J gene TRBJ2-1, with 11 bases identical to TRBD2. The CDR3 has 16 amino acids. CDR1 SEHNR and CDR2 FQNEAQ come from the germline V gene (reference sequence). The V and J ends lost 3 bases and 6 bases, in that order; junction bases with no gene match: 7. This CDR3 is CASSLPLAGGLNEQFF. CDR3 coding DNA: TGTGCCAGCAGCTTGCCCCTAGCGGGGGGACTCAATGAGCAGTTCTTC.

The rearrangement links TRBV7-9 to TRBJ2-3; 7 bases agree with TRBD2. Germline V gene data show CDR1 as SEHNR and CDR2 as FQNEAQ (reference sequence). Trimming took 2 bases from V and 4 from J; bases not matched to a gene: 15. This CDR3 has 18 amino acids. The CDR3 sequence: CASSLTPPLGGFPDTQYF. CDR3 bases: TGTGCCAGCAGCTTAACTCCCCCTCTGGGAGGGTTCCCAGATACGCAGTATTTT.

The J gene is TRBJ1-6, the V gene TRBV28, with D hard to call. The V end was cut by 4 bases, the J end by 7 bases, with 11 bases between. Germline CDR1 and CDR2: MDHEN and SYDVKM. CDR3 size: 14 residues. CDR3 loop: CASSWYMINSPLHF. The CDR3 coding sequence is TGTGCCAGCAGTTGGTACATGATCAATTCACCCCTCCACTTT.

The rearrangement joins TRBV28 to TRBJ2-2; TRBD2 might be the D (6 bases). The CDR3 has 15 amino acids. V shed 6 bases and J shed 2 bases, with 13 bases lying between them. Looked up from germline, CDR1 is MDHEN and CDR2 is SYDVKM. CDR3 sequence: CASRPPGLNTGELFF. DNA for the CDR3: TGTGCCAGCAGACCACCGGGACTCAACACCGGGGAGCTGTTTTTT. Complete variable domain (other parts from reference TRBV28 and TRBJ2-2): DVKVTQSSRYLVKRTGEKVFLECVQDMDHENMFWYRQDPGLGLRLIYFSYDVKMKEKGDIPEGYSVSREKKERFSLILESASTNQTSMYLCASRPPGLNTGELFFGEGSRLTVL.

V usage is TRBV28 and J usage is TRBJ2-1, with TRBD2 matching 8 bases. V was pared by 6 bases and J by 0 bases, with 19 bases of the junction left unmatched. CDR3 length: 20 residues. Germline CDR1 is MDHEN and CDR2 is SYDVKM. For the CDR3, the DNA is TGTGCCAGCAGGGCCCGTTCACGGGGGGGCAACCTTCTCTCCTACAATGAGCAGTTCTTC. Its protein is CASRARSRGGNLLSYNEQFF.

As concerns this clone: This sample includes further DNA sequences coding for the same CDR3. CDR3 DNA sequence: TGTGCCAGTAGTAGCCATTCGACAGGGGAGAGCTCAAAACTGTTTTTT. Protein sequence: CASSSHSTGESSKLFF. V and J are TRBV19 and TRBJ1-4; TRBD1 matches 8 bases. This CDR3 contains 16 residues. With V trimmed by 4 bases and J by 10 bases, 14 bases remained unmatched. Looked up from germline, CDR1 is LNHDA and CDR2 is SQIVND (reference sequence). Together with reference TRBV19 and TRBJ1-4, the CDR3 gives the full variable domain: DGGITQSPKYLFRKEGQNVTLSCEQNLNHDAMYWYRQDPGQGLRLIYYSQIVNDFQKGDIAEGYSVSREKKESFPLTVTSAQKNPTAFYLCASSSHSTGESSKLFFGSGTQLSVL.

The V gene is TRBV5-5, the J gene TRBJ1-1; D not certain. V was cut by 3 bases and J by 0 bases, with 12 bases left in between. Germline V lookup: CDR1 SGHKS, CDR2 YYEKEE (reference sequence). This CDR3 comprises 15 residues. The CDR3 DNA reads TGTGCCAGCAGCTCTGCGGGCAGTTTGAACACTGAAGCTTTCTTT. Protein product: CASSSAGSLNTEAFF.

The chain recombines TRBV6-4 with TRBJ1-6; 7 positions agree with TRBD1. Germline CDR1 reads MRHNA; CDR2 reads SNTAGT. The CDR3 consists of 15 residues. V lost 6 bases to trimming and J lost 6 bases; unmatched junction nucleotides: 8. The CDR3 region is CASSLQGMGNSPLHF. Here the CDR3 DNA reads TGTGCCAGCAGCTTACAGGGGATGGGTAATTCACCCCTCCACTTT.

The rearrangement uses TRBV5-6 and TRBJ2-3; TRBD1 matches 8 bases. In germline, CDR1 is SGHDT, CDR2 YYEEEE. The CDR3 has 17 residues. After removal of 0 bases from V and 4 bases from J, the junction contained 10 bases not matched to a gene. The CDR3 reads CASSLVGTGYLPDTQYF. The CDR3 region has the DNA TGTGCCAGCAGCTTGGTTGGGACAGGCTACCTCCCAGATACGCAGTATTTT.

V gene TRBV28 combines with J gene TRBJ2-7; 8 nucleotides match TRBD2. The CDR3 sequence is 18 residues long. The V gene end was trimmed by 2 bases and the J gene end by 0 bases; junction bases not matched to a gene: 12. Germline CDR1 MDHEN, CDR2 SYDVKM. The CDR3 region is CASSLPGPRLATSYEQYF. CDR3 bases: TGTGCCAGCAGTTTACCTGGCCCGCGACTAGCGACCTCCTACGAGCAGTACTTC.

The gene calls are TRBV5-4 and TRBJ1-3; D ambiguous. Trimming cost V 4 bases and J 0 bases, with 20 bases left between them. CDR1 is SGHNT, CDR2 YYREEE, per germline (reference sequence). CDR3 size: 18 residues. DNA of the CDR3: TGTGCCAGCAGCCGAGCCGAGAGTCCCCCCATCTCTGGAAACACCATATATTTT. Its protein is CASSRAESPPISGNTIYF.

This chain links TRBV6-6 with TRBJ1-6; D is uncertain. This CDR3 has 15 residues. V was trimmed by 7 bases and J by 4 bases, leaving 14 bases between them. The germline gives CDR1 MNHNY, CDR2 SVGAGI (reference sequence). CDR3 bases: TGTGCCAGCACCATGACCCGAGGGTATAATTCACCCCTCCACTTT. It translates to CASTMTRGYNSPLHF.

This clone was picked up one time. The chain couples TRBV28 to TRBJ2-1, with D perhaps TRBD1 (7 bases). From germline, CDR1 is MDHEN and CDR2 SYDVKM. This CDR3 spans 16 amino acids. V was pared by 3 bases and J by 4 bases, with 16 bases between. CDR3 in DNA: TGTGCCAGCAGTTTGCCAGGGGCAGGGGGGTACAATGAGCAGTTCTTC. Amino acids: CASSLPGAGGYNEQFF. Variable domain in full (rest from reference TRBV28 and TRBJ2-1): DVKVTQSSRYLVKRTGEKVFLECVQDMDHENMFWYRQDPGLGLRLIYFSYDVKMKEKGDIPEGYSVSREKKERFSLILESASTNQTSMYLCASSLPGAGGYNEQFFGPGTRLTVL.

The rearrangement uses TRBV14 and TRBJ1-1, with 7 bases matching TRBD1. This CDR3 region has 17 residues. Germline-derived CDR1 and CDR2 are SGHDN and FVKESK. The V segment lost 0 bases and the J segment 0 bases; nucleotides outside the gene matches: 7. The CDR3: CASSQDTRGQMNTEAFF. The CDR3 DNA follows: TGTGCCAGCAGCCAAGACACAAGGGGACAGATGAACACTGAAGCTTTCTTT.

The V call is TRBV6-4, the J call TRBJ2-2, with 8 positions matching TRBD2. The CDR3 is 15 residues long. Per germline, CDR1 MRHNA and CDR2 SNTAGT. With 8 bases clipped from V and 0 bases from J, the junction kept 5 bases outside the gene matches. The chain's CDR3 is CASRLSGTNTGELFF. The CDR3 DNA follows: TGTGCCAGCCGCCTTAGCGGGACGAACACCGGGGAGCTGTTTTTT.

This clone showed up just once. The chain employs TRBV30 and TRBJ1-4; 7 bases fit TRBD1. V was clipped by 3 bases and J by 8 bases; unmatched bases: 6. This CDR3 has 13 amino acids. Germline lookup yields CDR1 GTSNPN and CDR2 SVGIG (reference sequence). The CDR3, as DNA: TGTGCCTGGAGGACAGGGAGTTGGGAAAAACTGTTTTTT. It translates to CAWRTGSWEKLFF.

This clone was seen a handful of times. CDR3 region: CASSFGGSYEQYF. For the CDR3, the DNA is TGTGCCAGCAGTTTCGGGGGATCCTACGAGCAGTACTTC. This chain joins TRBV27 and TRBJ2-7; weak D call: TRBD2 (6 bases). Trimming removed 3 bases at V and 1 base at J, with 7 bases between. The CDR3 totals 13 residues. Germline values: CDR1 MNHEY, CDR2 SMNVEV (reference sequence).

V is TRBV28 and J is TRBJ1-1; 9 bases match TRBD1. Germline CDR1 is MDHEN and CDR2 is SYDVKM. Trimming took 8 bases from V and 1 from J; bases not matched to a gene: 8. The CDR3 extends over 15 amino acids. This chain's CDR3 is CASSRDRVTNTEAFF. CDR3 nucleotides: TGTGCCAGCTCCCGGGACAGGGTTACGAACACTGAAGCTTTCTTT.

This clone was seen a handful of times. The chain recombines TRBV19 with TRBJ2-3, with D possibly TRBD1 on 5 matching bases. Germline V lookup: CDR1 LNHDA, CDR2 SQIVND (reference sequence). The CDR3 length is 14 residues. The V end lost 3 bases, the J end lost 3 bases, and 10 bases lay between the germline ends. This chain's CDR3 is CASSIGQGTDTQYF. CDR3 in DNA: TGTGCCAGTAGTATTGGTCAGGGTACAGATACGCAGTATTTT.